This T cell receptor beta chain was recovered during a study of shared clonotypes between healthy human individuals (dated by TCRdb to the early 2020s). About the study as a whole: A couple of women and a few men aged 18 to 49 years were included in the cohort. Per donor, leukapheresis produced somewhere between about 0.94 and 9 billion PBMCs. Libraries were prepared and TCR repertoires were sequenced by different laboratories using diverse techniques, in order to increase sequencing depth and limit assay-specific biases. To estimate repertoire size and how much clonotypes are shared between individuals, the study performed deep sequencing of blood TCR repertoires from roughly five healthy adults. For each donor, CD4 naive and CD4 memory were each given three plates, CD8 naive was given two plates, and CD8 memory was given one plate. What the authors observed across the whole study: Sampling was restricted to blood, and TCR repertoires in tissue are likely to differ from TCR repertoires in blood. Because the study included only a small number of donors, the genetic and exposure-history diversity represented was limited. Naive subsets generally had larger estimated clonotype richness than memory subsets did. Approximately 5% of naive CD4, around 4% of naive CD8, about 2.4% of memory CD4, and approximately 0.4% of memory CD8 clonotypes were shared across several donors. Rarefaction of sorted-subset datasets indicated incomplete sequencing despite the large sequencing depth. Based on pairwise subsampling, the degree of clonotype sharing among donors was expected to be affected by sequencing depth. Higher generation probabilities were observed for clonotypes shared by all four sorted-subset donors than for non-shared clonotypes.

Using the deep immunoSEQ assay, multiplex PCR amplified TCR CDR3 regions from genomic DNA. For each cell subset, the extracted genomic DNA was distributed evenly across all wells of several immunoSEQ 96-well plates, and each plate served as one replicate. For sorted subsets, about 200 ng genomic DNA, equal to approximately 30,000 T cell genomes, was loaded into each replicate PCR. The purified libraries were quantified using a Qubit 3.0 fluorometer, sized with a Bioanalyzer 2100, and then quantified again using the KAPA Library Quantification kit. Every immunoSEQ 96-well plate was sequenced on a dedicated single-read 150-cycle Illumina NextSeq 550 flow cell. Processing in the source paper ran as follows. Because the immunoSEQ output held only junctional sequences and lacked quality scores, the filtering could not match the filtering applied to full-length reads. Sequences were annotated with PyIR, a Python wrapper for IgBLAST v1.9, using IMGT germline references to assign V/J genes and CDR3. Any read was removed if the V/J assignment was weak (E-value above 1e-6), the CDR3 was missing, or the read contained stop codons, out-of-frame junctions, or ambiguous translated residues. V3J clonotypes were defined as sequences sharing an identical inferred V gene, J gene, and CDR3 amino acid sequence. Percentage overlap between repertoires was calculated by dividing the number of shared unique clonotypes by the size of the smaller repertoire. Richness of each repertoire was evaluated using RTK rarefaction, the Chao1 estimator, and Recon v2.1 estimates of unobserved clonotypes. For all TCRbeta clonotypes obtained by the gDNA method from a few donors, generation probabilities were computed with OLGA. This is the immuneACCESS table as TCRdb keeps it, with only in-frame sequences that have V and J called. A part of the clones is gone; compared with another copy, unresolved V genes explain less than half, and the rest is unexplained. V and J calls and clone size follow that table, whereas D and trimming were derived from the DNA. The sample table holds about 870,000 clones, of which 90% to 95% were seen once. The ten top clones hold approximately 25% of the sample.

CD8 naive samples consisted of CD45RO-negative cells that were positively selected for CCR7, yielding a CD45RA+CCR7+ population without TemRA cells. The donors were healthy, HIV-negative adults with no recently reported acute infections or vaccinations. Every donor was a Caucasian adult residing in Nashville, Tennessee, USA. After blood collection by leukapheresis, PBMCs were isolated using Ficoll-Histopaque density gradient centrifugation and then cryopreserved in the vapor phase of liquid nitrogen. Analytical flow cytometry was used to check the purity and quantity of every magnetically sorted T cell population. Each sorted fraction had its genomic DNA isolated and then quantified by UV absorbance on a Nanodrop 2000c. As concerns this clone: Its specific antigen is unknown. Base qualities are missing; no much larger clone stands one base away.

The CDR3 runs 14 amino acids, cysteine and phenylalanine included. The retained sequence is limited to the CDR3, 42 bases, with the frame set at the first base. V is pared back by 4 bases and J by 5 bases, with 14 bases lying between the germline termini. CDR1 is given as MNHNY and CDR2 as SVGAGI, both from the germline V gene (reference sequence). The sequenced material came from naive CD8+ T cells sorted from blood. The sample's cell subset or site, from its label and the paper: CD45RA+CCR7+. The chain was built from TRBV6-6 and TRBJ2-5, with no confidently assigned D gene. This TCR derives from a man between 25 and 39 years old in good health. The CDR3 protein is CASSSAKLGETQYF. The DNA sequence is as follows: TGTGCCAGCAGTTCCGCAAAGTTGGGGGAGACCCAGTACTTC.